The 5 T cell receptor beta chains given below trace back to one sample, sequenced in a study of cytomegalovirus exposure and HLA in healthy donors. This PCR relied on a set of 60 Vbeta primers and 13 Jbeta primers. The table came from immunoSEQ multiplex PCR; TCRdb's copy has only in-frame clones and leaves some out. The table for this sample gives tens of thousands of clones. The sample taken for sequencing was PBMCs. The receptors shown here come from a female donor in good health and CMV-seronegative.

The rearrangement joins TRBV6-1 to TRBJ1-5; the D gene is possibly TRBD1 (6 bases). Germline values: CDR1 MNHNS, CDR2 SASEGT. With 9 bases removed from V and 5 bases from J, the gap between germline ends came to 20 bases. This CDR3 comprises 15 residues. CDR3 in amino acids: CASRIRGRYDQPQHF. The CDR3 bases are TGTGCCAGTAGGATCAGGGGTAGGTATGATCAGCCCCAGCATTTT.

The DNA for the CDR3 is TGTGCCAGCAGCGTCGGTACGAACACCGGGGAGCTGTTTTTT. It is translated as CASSVGTNTGELFF. V is TRBV6-5 and J is TRBJ2-2; D is unclear. V shed 6 bases and J shed 0 bases, with 8 bases lying between them. Looked up from germline, CDR1 is MNHEY and CDR2 is SVGAGI. This CDR3 comprises 14 residues.

This chain links TRBV25-1 with TRBJ2-7, with D maybe TRBD2 (7 bases). Deletions cut 1 base from V and 2 bases from J, with 21 bases between. The CDR3 contains 18 residues. Germline CDR1 MGHDK, CDR2 SYGVNS. Here the CDR3 reads CASSELGGGSSGPYEQYF. In DNA form, the CDR3 reads TGTGCCAGCAGTGAATTGGGGGGCGGTAGTAGCGGGCCCTACGAGCAGTACTTC.

Notes on this clone: Mismatch with germline at one junction end may stem from a read error. The rearrangement uses TRBV7-7 and TRBJ2-5; 7 positions match TRBD2. There are 15 residues in the CDR3. In germline, CDR1 is SSHAT, CDR2 FNYEAQ (reference sequence). CDR3 in amino acids: CASSFGEGRGETQYF. The CDR3 DNA sequence: TGTGCTAGCAGCTTCGGGGAAGGGCGGGGGGAGACCCAGTACTTC.

The V and J genes are TRBV30 and TRBJ2-7; 7 nucleotides agree with TRBD1. The J segment lost 5 bases and the V segment lost 5 bases, leaving 3 bases of the junction unmatched. Looked up from germline, CDR1 is GTSNPN and CDR2 is SVGIG (reference sequence). This CDR3 spans 11 amino acids. The CDR3 coding sequence is TGTGCCTGGGGTGGACAGGACGAGCAGTACTTC. It codes for CAWGGQDEQYF.